These 17 T cell receptor beta chains were sequenced from one sample in a study of CD8+CD57+ T cells in acquired aplastic anemia. The use of genomic DNA as template underpinned the TCR beta VDJ and CDR3 profiling. TCRdb called the reads again in MiXCR, with one record for every CDR3 protein. The table has 150,000 or so distinct CDR3 sequences, around 60% seen once. Sequences were obtained from sorted CD4+, CD8+, or CD8+CD57+ T cells (not recorded which) from PBMCs. These receptors were collected from a human donor in good health.

The CDR3, as DNA: TGTGCCAGCACCCAAGGTATGGGCACCTACGAGCAGTACTTC. Amino acid sequence: CASTQGMGTYEQYF. This rearrangement joins TRBV25-1 to TRBJ2-7, with D uncertain. Trimming left V 7 bases short and J 2 bases short, with 15 bases between. This CDR3 has 14 residues. From germline, CDR1 is MGHDK and CDR2 SYGVNS.

The chain carries TRBV5-1 and TRBJ1-4; 7 bases are shared with TRBD1. This CDR3 is 17 amino acids long. Germline V CDR1 and CDR2: SGHRS, YFSETQ. With 0 bases clipped from V and 4 bases from J, the junction kept 9 bases outside the gene matches. CDR3 sequence: CASSLAQGDPGNEKLFF. The DNA for the CDR3 is TGCGCCAGCAGCTTGGCTCAGGGGGATCCCGGTAATGAAAAACTGTTTTTT. The full variable domain, rest sourced from reference TRBV5-1 and TRBJ1-4, is KAGVTQTPRYLIKTRGQQVTLSCSPISGHRSVSWYQQTPGQGLQFLFEYFSETQRNKGNFPGRFSGRQFSNSRSEMNVSTLELGDSALYLCASSLAQGDPGNEKLFFGSGTQLSVL.

This clonotype showed up many times. V is TRBV29-1 and J is TRBJ2-3; 9 bases are a match to TRBD2. The CDR3 contains 13 residues. Germline-derived CDR1 and CDR2 are SQVTM and ANQGSEA. The V segment lost 8 bases and the J segment 2 bases; nucleotides outside the gene matches: 5. CDR3 sequence: CSTGLANTDTQYF. The CDR3 nucleotides read TGCAGCACCGGACTAGCGAACACAGATACGCAGTATTTT.

This chain joins TRBV12-3 or TRBV12-4 and TRBJ2-5; the match to TRBD2 covers 12 bases. V trimming: 6 bases; J trimming: 2 bases; junction bases outside the gene matches: 7. The CDR3 is made up of 16 amino acids. This chain's CDR3 is CASRPLAGGSQETQYF. The DNA of the CDR3 is TGTGCCAGCAGGCCACTAGCGGGGGGATCACAAGAGACCCAGTACTTC.

This clonotype turned up a few times. The gene calls are TRBV5-1 and TRBJ1-4; unclear D gene. CDR1 and CDR2 from the germline V gene are SGHRS and YFSETQ. This CDR3 has 15 amino acids. V was clipped by 0 bases and J by 7 bases, with 13 bases between them. The CDR3 region is CASSLGQFRGEKLFF. CDR3 bases: TGCGCCAGCAGCTTGGGGCAGTTTCGAGGTGAAAAACTGTTTTTT.

The rearrangement links TRBV10-3 to TRBJ2-5, with D unresolved. The germline V gene has CDR1 ENHRY and CDR2 SYGVKD. With 6 bases removed from V and 0 bases from J, the gap between germline ends came to 14 bases. This CDR3 is built from 15 residues. The CDR3 coding sequence is TGTGCCATCAGGATGGACGGGCGGAACCAAGAGACCCAGTACTTC. Protein sequence: CAIRMDGRNQETQYF.

This clonotype appeared once. This may be a read error: a much more frequent sequence differs by one nucleotide. The V call is TRBV6-6, the J call TRBJ2-2; weak D call: TRBD1 (6 bases). This CDR3 is 16 amino acids long. Germline CDR1 MNHNY, CDR2 SVGAGI (reference sequence). With 9 bases removed from V and 1 base from J, the gap between germline ends came to 18 bases. The chain's CDR3 is CASEDIEGQNTGELFF. The CDR3 DNA reads TGTGCCAGTGAAGATATTGAGGGACAGAACACCGGGGAGCTGTTTTTT.

V usage is TRBV9 and J usage is TRBJ2-7; D is perhaps TRBD2 (6 bases). Germline lookup yields CDR1 SGDLS and CDR2 YYNGEE. The CDR3 has 14 amino acids. Trimming stripped 0 bases from V and 5 bases from J, with 12 bases between. The CDR3 nucleotides read TGTGCCAGCAGCGTAGAGCTAGCGACCCACGAGCAGTACTTC. This sequence encodes CASSVELATHEQYF.

Only one count was recorded for this clonotype. The gene calls are TRBV19 and TRBJ1-1, with no clear D. The CDR3 has 12 amino acids. The V gene lost 8 bases and the J gene lost 0 bases, with 7 bases spanning the gap. Germline V CDR1 and CDR2: LNHDA, SQIVND (reference sequence). The CDR3 is CASYGVNTEAFF. In nucleotides, the CDR3 is TGTGCCAGTTACGGAGTGAACACTGAAGCTTTCTTT.

J is TRBJ2-2 and V is TRBV25-1; 7 bases match TRBD2. The CDR3 is 16 amino acids. V was pared by 1 base and J by 4 bases, with 6 bases of the junction left unmatched. CDR1 MGHDK and CDR2 SYGVNS come from the germline V gene. CDR3 DNA sequence: TGTGCCAGCAGTGAATGGGGGGGAGAGGGCACCGGGGAGCTGTTTTTT. It is translated as CASSEWGGEGTGELFF.

The CDR3 reads CSVTSHWTGVGGGTEAFF. For the CDR3, the DNA is TGCAGTGTTACCAGCCATTGGACGGGGGTCGGAGGAGGCACTGAAGCTTTCTTT. This chain links TRBV20-1 with TRBJ1-1; D may be TRBD1 (5 bases). From germline, CDR1 is DFQATT and CDR2 SNEGSKA (reference sequence). V lost 7 bases and J lost 4, with 31 bases in between. CDR3 length: 18 residues.

The table lists this clonotype with many counts. The chain employs TRBV4-1 and TRBJ2-1, with 13 bases that match TRBD2. Germline V gene data show CDR1 as MGHRA and CDR2 as YSYEKL. Losses at the gene ends were 1 base for V and 5 bases for J; bases not matched to a gene: 5. The CDR3 contains 17 residues. CDR3 protein: CASSQGHTSGRDNEQFF. Written as DNA, the CDR3 is TGCGCCAGCAGCCAAGGCCATACTAGCGGGAGGGACAATGAGCAGTTCTTC.

The chain couples TRBV7-9 to TRBJ2-1; TRBD2 aligns across 9 bases. This CDR3 is 16 amino acids long. Trimming removed 11 bases from V and 9 bases from J; junction bases left unmatched: 20. Germline V gene lookup returns CDR1 SEHNR and CDR2 FQNEAQ (reference sequence). The CDR3 nucleotides are TGTGCCGTCCTCGAAGGCGGGAGGGCCGAGTTAGGTGAGCAGTTCTTC. Translation: CAVLEGGRAELGEQFF.

J is TRBJ1-2 and V is TRBV29-1; TRBD1 might be the D (6 bases). There are 14 residues in the CDR3. The V end was cut by 4 bases, the J end by 4 bases, with 16 bases between. Per the germline V gene, CDR1 is SQVTM and CDR2 is ANQGSEA. The CDR3 is CSVGGQGSGYGYTF. CDR3 coding DNA: TGCAGCGTTGGAGGGCAGGGGAGCGGCTATGGCTACACCTTC.

At least ten counts were recorded for this clonotype. The chain carries TRBV4-2 and TRBJ2-1, with 7 nucleotides matching TRBD1. The CDR3 consists of 14 residues. V lost 3 bases and J lost 8; bases outside the gene matches: 7. From germline, CDR1 is LGHNA and CDR2 YNFKEQ. CDR3 in DNA: TGTGCCAGCAGCCACCCTGACAGGGACGATGAGCAGTTCTTC. This encodes CASSHPDRDDEQFF.

This CDR3 reads CSVDPNRVGTDTQYF. The CDR3, as DNA: TGCAGCGTTGACCCAAACAGGGTTGGCACAGATACGCAGTATTTT. V usage is TRBV29-1 and J usage is TRBJ2-3; D possibly corresponds to TRBD1 (6 bases). V was trimmed by 3 bases and J by 1 base, leaving 14 bases between them. There are 15 residues in the CDR3. In germline, CDR1 is SQVTM, CDR2 ANQGSEA.

The rearrangement links TRBV20-1 to TRBJ1-2, with 7 bases aligning to TRBD1. With 3 bases clipped from V and 11 bases from J, the junction kept 9 bases outside the gene matches. Germline values: CDR1 DFQATT, CDR2 SNEGSKA (reference sequence). The CDR3 has 12 residues. The CDR3 bases are TGCAGTGCTAGCTCAAGACAGGGTCCTTACACCTTC. Protein sequence: CSASSRQGPYTF.